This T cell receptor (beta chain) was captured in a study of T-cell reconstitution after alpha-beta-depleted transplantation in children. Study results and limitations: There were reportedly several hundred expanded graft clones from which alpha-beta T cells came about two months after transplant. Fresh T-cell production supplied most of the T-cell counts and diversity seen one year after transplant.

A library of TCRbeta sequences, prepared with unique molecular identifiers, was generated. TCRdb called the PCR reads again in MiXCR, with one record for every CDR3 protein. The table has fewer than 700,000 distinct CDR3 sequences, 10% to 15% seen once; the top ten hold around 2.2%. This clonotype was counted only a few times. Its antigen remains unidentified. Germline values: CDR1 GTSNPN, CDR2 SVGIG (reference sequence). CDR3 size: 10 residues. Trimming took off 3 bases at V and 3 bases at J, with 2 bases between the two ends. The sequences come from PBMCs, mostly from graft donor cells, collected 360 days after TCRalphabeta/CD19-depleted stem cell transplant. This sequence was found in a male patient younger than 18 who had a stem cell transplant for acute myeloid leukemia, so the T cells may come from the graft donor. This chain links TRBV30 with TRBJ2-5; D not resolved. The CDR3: CAWRKETQYF. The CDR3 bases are TGTGCCTGGAGGAAAGAGACCCAGTACTTC.